These 22 T cell receptor beta chains were all obtained from the same sample, sequenced in a study of blood T cell repertoires in COVID-19. Clones were sequenced by immunoSEQ multiplex PCR, and TCRdb holds only the in-frame ones, with some missing. The sample yields 300,000 or so clones, roughly 86% seen once. The sample comprised PBMCs or T cells enriched from blood (not recorded which). The receptors come from a woman in her forties or fifties who had been exposed to COVID-19.

This chain joins TRBV19 and TRBJ1-2, with unresolved D. Deletions cut 7 bases from V and 4 bases from J, with 10 bases between. In germline, CDR1 is LNHDA, CDR2 SQIVND (reference sequence). This CDR3 has 12 amino acids. CDR3 region: CASTVGFYGYTF. Here the CDR3 DNA reads TGTGCCAGTACCGTCGGTTTCTATGGCTACACCTTC.

The chain joins TRBV14 to TRBJ2-5, with D unclear. The CDR3 sequence is 12 residues long. V lost 6 bases to trimming and J lost 1 base, with 6 bases between them. Per the germline V gene, CDR1 is SGHDN and CDR2 is FVKESK. CDR3 in amino acids: CASSHSQETQYF. The DNA of the CDR3 is TGTGCCAGCAGTCATTCCCAAGAGACCCAGTACTTC.

This chain joins TRBV5-1 and TRBJ2-5, with D hard to call. Germline CDR1 and CDR2: SGHRS and YFSETQ. Deletions cut 0 bases from V and 0 bases from J, with 9 bases between. The CDR3 extends over 15 amino acids. The CDR3 reads CASSLGTRYQETQYF. The CDR3 DNA reads as TGCGCCAGCAGCTTGGGCACCAGGTACCAAGAGACCCAGTACTTC.

The genes are TRBV5-4 and TRBJ2-3, with 13 bases that match TRBD2. V shed 2 bases, J shed 0 bases, and the junction held 3 bases outside the gene matches. Germline V lookup: CDR1 SGHNT, CDR2 YYREEE (reference sequence). The CDR3 is made up of 17 amino acids. The CDR3 sequence is CASSFKLAGGSTDTQYF. Here the CDR3 DNA reads TGTGCCAGCAGCTTTAAACTAGCGGGGGGGAGCACAGATACGCAGTATTTT.

The rearrangement uses TRBV7-8 and TRBJ2-3; D might be TRBD2 (6 bases). CDR1 and CDR2 from the germline V gene are SGHVS and FQNEAQ. The CDR3 is made up of 15 amino acids. Trimming removed 3 bases from V and 0 bases from J, with 10 bases in between. The CDR3 region has the DNA TGTGCCAGCAGCTTTTGGGACTTCAGCACAGATACGCAGTATTTT. It encodes CASSFWDFSTDTQYF.

V gene TRBV27 combines with J gene TRBJ2-5; a weak D match, TRBD1 (5 bases). CDR1 MNHEY and CDR2 SMNVEV come from the germline V gene (reference sequence). V was shortened by 5 bases and J by 5 bases, with 15 bases between the two germline ends. The CDR3 sequence is 14 residues long. This CDR3 is CASSAQGVRETQYF. The CDR3 nucleotides read TGTGCCAGCAGTGCGCAGGGTGTTCGGGAGACCCAGTACTTC.

V usage is TRBV5-6 and J usage is TRBJ2-5; a possible D gene is TRBD2 (5 bases). The CDR3 contains 15 residues. Germline loops: CDR1 SGHDT, CDR2 YYEEEE. The V end lost 4 bases, the J end lost 5 bases, and 18 bases lay between the germline ends. CDR3 sequence (DNA): TGTGCCAGCAGCGCCCCCGGCAGGCGAGGGGAGACCCAGTACTTC. Translated: CASSAPGRRGETQYF.

The chain is built from TRBV7-9 and TRBJ1-5; perhaps TRBD1 as D (5 bases). V was cut by 3 bases and J by 4 bases, with 16 bases left in between. Germline-derived CDR1 and CDR2 are SEHNR and FQNEAQ (reference sequence). The CDR3 consists of 16 residues. The CDR3 DNA reads TGTGCCAGCAGCTTTTCCGAGACAGTGGTGAATCAGCCCCAGCATTTT. Its translation is CASSFSETVVNQPQHF.

CDR3 bases: TGTGCCAGCGGTATACAGGGTAACTATGGCTACACCTTC. It specifies CASGIQGNYGYTF. V gene TRBV6-5 combines with J gene TRBJ1-2; perhaps TRBD1 as D (6 bases). Trimming left V 8 bases short and J 1 base short, with 11 bases between. Germline CDR1 and CDR2: MNHEY and SVGAGI. This CDR3 spans 13 amino acids.

This chain uses TRBV10-3 with TRBJ2-7, with 10 bases that match TRBD1. Germline V gene sequence: CDR1 ENHRY, CDR2 SYGVKD. This CDR3 contains 15 residues. Trimming at V came to 5 bases and at J to 7 bases, leaving 11 bases not matched to a gene. The CDR3 reads CAISIPGTGDREQYF. Written as DNA, the CDR3 is TGTGCCATCAGTATTCCCGGGACAGGGGATAGAGAGCAGTACTTC.

The genes are TRBV3-1 (or the pseudogene TRBV3-2) and TRBJ1-2; 7 bases are a match to TRBD1. V lost 0 bases, J lost 8 bases, and 6 bases stayed unmatched. Germline CDR1 is LGHDT and CDR2 is YNNKEL (reference sequence). The CDR3 runs 14 residues. In DNA, the CDR3 is TGTGCCAGCAGCCAAGAAGTCAGGGGGTTGGGCTACACCTTC. Protein product: CASSQEVRGLGYTF.

This sequence joins TRBV25-1 and TRBJ1-1; perhaps TRBD1 as D (6 bases). The V gene's germline CDR1 is MGHDK and CDR2 SYGVNS. This CDR3 is built from 15 residues. V was clipped by 3 bases and J by 4 bases, with 15 bases between them. CDR3 bases: TGTGCCAGCAGTGACCCGTTGGGGGGGGCCACTGAAGCTTTCTTT. This sequence encodes CASSDPLGGATEAFF.

The chain has TRBV21-1 and TRBJ2-1; TRBD1 is the table's D call, not checked against the DNA. TRBV21-1 is listed as a pseudogene. This CDR3 region has 16 residues. The chain's CDR3 is CASSNRQGLLLNEQFF. The CDR3 DNA reads as TGTGCCAGCAGTAACAGACAGGGCCTACTACTCAATGAGCAGTTCTTC.

The CDR3 here is CASSSTAGGSETQYF. Here the CDR3 DNA reads TGCGCCAGCAGCTCCACGGCGGGGGGATCAGAGACCCAGTACTTC. The chain joins TRBV5-1 to TRBJ2-5; 8 bases align to TRBD2. Germline lookup yields CDR1 SGHRS and CDR2 YFSETQ. J lost 4 bases, V lost 3 bases, and 8 bases had no gene match. The CDR3 runs to 15 residues.

This clone was counted a single time. V usage is TRBV6-2 or TRBV6-3 and J usage is TRBJ1-5, with 7 bases lining up with TRBD1. V dropped 1 base and J dropped 2; count of bases not matched to a gene: 2. This CDR3 is 15 amino acids long. CDR1 and CDR2 from the germline V gene are MNHEY and SVGEGT. CDR3 nucleotide sequence: TGTGCCAGCAGTTACTACACAGGGGGCAATCAGCCCCAGCATTTT. This codes for CASSYYTGGNQPQHF.

The chain is built from TRBV7-6 and TRBJ2-1; D possibly corresponds to TRBD1 (6 bases). Germline V gives CDR1 SGHVS, CDR2 FNYEAQ. CDR3 length: 17 amino acids. Trimming cost V 4 bases and J 4 bases, with 20 bases left between them. The CDR3 sequence is CASSSPIRGRLYNEQFF. CDR3 sequence (DNA): TGTGCCAGCAGCTCCCCCATCAGGGGAAGGTTATACAATGAGCAGTTCTTC.

The CDR3 loop is CASSLGQGFSGANVLTF. The CDR3 DNA reads as TGTGCCAGCAGTTTAGGACAGGGATTTTCTGGGGCCAACGTCCTGACTTTC. This chain links TRBV27 with TRBJ2-6; 8 bases align to TRBD1. Germline lookup yields CDR1 MNHEY and CDR2 SMNVEV (reference sequence). CDR3 length equals 17 residues. V shed 2 bases and J 1 base; nucleotides not matched to a gene: 4.

The genes are TRBV14 and TRBJ1-5, with TRBD1 as a possible D gene (5 bases). The CDR3 length is 18 residues. The germline V gene encodes CDR1 SGHDN and CDR2 FVKESK. Trimming removed 0 bases at V and 4 bases at J, with 19 bases between. The CDR3 nucleotides are TGTGCCAGCAGCCAAGAATTTGTATCGGGGGGGTTTAATCAGCCCCAGCATTTT. This translates into CASSQEFVSGGFNQPQHF.

This sequence joins TRBV27 and TRBJ1-6, with TRBD1 as a possible D gene (6 bases). The germline gives CDR1 MNHEY, CDR2 SMNVEV (reference sequence). CDR3 length equals 14 residues. V was pared by 3 bases and J by 9 bases, with 12 bases between. CDR3 amino acids: CASSFRGLGSPLHF. CDR3 DNA: TGTGCCAGCAGTTTCAGGGGTTTGGGTTCACCCCTCCACTTT.

The V gene is TRBV3-1 (or the pseudogene TRBV3-2), the J gene TRBJ2-7; D possibly corresponds to TRBD2 (5 bases). Trimming took off 0 bases at V and 5 bases at J, with 17 bases between the two ends. CDR3 length: 16 amino acids. Per the germline V gene, CDR1 is LGHDT and CDR2 is YNNKEL (reference sequence). The CDR3 sequence is CASSQDRGRLVDEQYF. Written as DNA, the CDR3 is TGTGCCAGCAGCCAAGATCGAGGGAGACTGGTCGACGAGCAGTACTTC.

V is TRBV4-1 and J is TRBJ2-3; TRBD2 matches at 9 bases. Germline V gene lookup returns CDR1 MGHRA and CDR2 YSYEKL. J lost 2 bases, V lost 1 base, and 7 bases had no gene match. This CDR3 spans 17 amino acids. The CDR3 DNA is TGCGCCAGCAGCCAAGTGGTCCTAGCGGGGAACACAGATACGCAGTATTTT. Its protein is CASSQVVLAGNTDTQYF.

This chain connects TRBV2 to TRBJ2-7; 14 bases map to TRBD2. Trimming cost V 6 bases and J 5 bases; bases outside gene matches: 6. The CDR3 totals 15 residues. CDR1 SNHLY and CDR2 FYNNEI come from the germline V gene. The CDR3 reads CASRGGTSGGHEQYF. CDR3 in DNA: TGTGCCAGCAGGGGAGGGACTAGCGGGGGCCACGAGCAGTACTTC.